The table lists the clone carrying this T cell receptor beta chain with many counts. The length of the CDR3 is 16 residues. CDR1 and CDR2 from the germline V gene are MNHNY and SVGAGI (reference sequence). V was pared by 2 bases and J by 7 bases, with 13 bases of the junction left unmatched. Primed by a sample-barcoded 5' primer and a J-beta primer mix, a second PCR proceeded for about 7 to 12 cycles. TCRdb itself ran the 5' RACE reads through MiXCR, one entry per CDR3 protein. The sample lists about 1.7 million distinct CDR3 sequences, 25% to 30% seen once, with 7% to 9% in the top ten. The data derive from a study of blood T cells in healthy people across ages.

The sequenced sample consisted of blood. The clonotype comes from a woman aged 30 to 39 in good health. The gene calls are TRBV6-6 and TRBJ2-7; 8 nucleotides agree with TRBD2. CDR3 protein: CASSYPKAGGLSEQYF. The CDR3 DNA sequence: TGTGCCAGCAGTTACCCGAAGGCGGGGGGCTTGAGTGAGCAGTACTTC.